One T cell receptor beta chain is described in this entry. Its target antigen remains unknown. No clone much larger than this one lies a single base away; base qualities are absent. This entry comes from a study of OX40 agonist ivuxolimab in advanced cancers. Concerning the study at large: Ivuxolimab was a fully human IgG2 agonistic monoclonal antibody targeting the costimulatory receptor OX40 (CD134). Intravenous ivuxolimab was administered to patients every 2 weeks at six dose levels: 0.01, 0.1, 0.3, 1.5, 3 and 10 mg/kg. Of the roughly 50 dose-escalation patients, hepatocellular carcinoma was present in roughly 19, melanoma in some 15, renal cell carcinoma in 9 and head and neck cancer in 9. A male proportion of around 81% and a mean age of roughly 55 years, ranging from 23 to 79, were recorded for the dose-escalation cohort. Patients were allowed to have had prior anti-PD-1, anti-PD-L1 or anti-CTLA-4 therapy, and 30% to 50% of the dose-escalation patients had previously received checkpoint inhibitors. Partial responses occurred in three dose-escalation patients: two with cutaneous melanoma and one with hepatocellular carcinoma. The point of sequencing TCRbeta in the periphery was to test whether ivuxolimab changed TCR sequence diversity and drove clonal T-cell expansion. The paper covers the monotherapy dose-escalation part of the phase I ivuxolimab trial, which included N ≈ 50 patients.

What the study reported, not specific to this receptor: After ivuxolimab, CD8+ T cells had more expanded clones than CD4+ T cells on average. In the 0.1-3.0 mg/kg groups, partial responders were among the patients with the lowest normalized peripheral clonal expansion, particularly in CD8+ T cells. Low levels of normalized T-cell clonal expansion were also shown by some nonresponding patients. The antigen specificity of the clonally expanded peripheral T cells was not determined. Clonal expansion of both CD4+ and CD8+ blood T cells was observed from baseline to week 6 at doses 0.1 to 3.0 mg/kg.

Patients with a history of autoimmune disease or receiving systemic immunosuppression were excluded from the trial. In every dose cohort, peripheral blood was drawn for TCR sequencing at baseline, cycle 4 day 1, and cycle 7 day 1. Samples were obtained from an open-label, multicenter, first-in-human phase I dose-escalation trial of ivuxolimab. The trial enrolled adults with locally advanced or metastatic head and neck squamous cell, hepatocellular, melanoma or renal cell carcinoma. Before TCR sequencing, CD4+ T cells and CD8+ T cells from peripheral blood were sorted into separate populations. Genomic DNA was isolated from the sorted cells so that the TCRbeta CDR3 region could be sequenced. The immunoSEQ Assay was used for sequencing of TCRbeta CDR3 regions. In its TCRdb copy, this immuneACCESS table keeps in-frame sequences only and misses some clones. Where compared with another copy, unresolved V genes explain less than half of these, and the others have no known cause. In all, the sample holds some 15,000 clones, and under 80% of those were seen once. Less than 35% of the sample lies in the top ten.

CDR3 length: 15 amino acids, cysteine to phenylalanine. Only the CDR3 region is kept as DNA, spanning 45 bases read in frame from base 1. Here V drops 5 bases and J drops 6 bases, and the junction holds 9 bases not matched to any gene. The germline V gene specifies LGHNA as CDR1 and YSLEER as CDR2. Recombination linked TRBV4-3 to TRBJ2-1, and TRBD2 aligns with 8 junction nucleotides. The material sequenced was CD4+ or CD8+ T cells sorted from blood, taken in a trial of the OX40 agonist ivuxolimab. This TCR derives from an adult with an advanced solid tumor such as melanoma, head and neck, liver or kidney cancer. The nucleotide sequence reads TGCGCCAGCAGCGCAACGGGACTAGACTGCAATGAGCAGTTCTTC. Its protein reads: CASSATGLDCNEQFF.